This T cell receptor (beta chain) derives from a study of blood T cell repertoires in COVID-19. About the research overall: Sites across the United States, Italy and Spain contributed samples from acute and convalescent COVID-19. PBMCs, B-cell-depleted T cells, or T cells provided the cDNA or gDNA that made up the material.

The V segment lost 6 bases and the J segment 3 bases; nucleotides outside the gene matches: 8. Germline V gene sequence: CDR1 ENHRY, CDR2 SYGVKD. The CDR3 has 15 amino acids. In the source study's methods: Amplification from reference gene primers served as the basis for estimated nucleated cell counts. Some clones are missing from TCRdb's copy, which holds only in-frame ones; the method was immunoSEQ multiplex PCR. V, J and clone size reflect that table, while D and trimming were determined from the DNA. The top ten clones hold less than 5% of a sample with approximately 98,000 clones, about 83% of them seen once.

V gene TRBV10-3 combines with J gene TRBJ1-3, with 7 bases aligning to TRBD1. The sequence derives from a woman between 70 and 85 years old with acute or convalescent COVID-19. Sequenced: peripheral blood. The CDR3 region is CAIRRGQGFGNTIYF. CDR3 DNA: TGTGCCATCAGGAGGGGGCAGGGGTTTGGAAACACCATATATTTT.